This T cell receptor beta chain appears in the sequencing data of a study of T cell changes during pregnancy in multiple sclerosis. Repertoires were generated with immunoSEQ multiplex PCR, while TCRdb's copy carries only in-frame clones and drops some. The sample consists of tens of thousands of clones, around 94% of them appearing once. Germline-derived CDR1 and CDR2 are MNHNS and SASEGT. The trim removed 6 bases at V and 5 bases at J, leaving 7 bases unmatched. CDR3 size: 15 residues. This rearrangement joins TRBV6-1 to TRBJ2-1, with 10 bases that match TRBD2. The material sequenced was CD4+ T cells from peripheral blood mononuclear cells, taken before pregnancy. This TCR derives from a female donor with multiple sclerosis, enrolled in a pregnancy study. The DNA for the CDR3 is TGTGCCAGCAGCCCAATACTAGCGGGAAACAATGAGCAGTTCTTC. Protein sequence: CASSPILAGNNEQFF.